Listed below are T cell receptor beta chains from one sample, sequenced in a study of beta chain features in type 1 diabetes. TCRdb keeps only in-frame clones here, not all; method: immunoSEQ multiplex PCR. The data contain 860,000 or so clones, roughly 15% of them singletons. Input material: naive CD4+ T cells from blood. The source is a young woman in good health. Each CDR3 is given with its conserved first and last residue. The order of the fields is J gene, V gene, D gene, clone size, CDR3 DNA, CDR3 protein. The D gene is left open where the match is weak. Where a row states a size, it is once, few, many or the class of an expanded clone; other rows omit it.

j_call: TRBJ2-6
v_call: TRBV27
d_call: -
clone_size: -
cdr3_nt: TGTGCCAGCAGTCCCGTAGCCGGGGCCAACGTCCTGACTTTC
cdr3_aa: CASSPVAGANVLTF

j_call: TRBJ1-1
v_call: TRBV4-3
d_call: -
clone_size: -
cdr3_nt: TGCGCCAGCAGCCAAGACCACCGAGTTAACACTGAAGCTTTCTTT
cdr3_aa: CASSQDHRVNTEAFF

j_call: TRBJ2-4
v_call: TRBV29-1
d_call: TRBD1
clone_size: few
cdr3_nt: TGCAGCGTTAAAGGACAGGGGGCCAAAAACATTCAGTACTTC
cdr3_aa: CSVKGQGAKNIQYF

j_call: TRBJ2-1
v_call: TRBV14
d_call: TRBD2
clone_size: -
cdr3_nt: TGTGCCAGCAGCCAGCACGGACTAGCGGGTTACTCCTACAATGAGCAGTTCTTC
cdr3_aa: CASSQHGLAGYSYNEQFF

j_call: TRBJ2-3
v_call: TRBV4-2
d_call: TRBD2
clone_size: few
cdr3_nt: TGTGCCAGCAGCCCGCGGGGGGGGCGCACAGATACGCAGTATTTT
cdr3_aa: CASSPRGGRTDTQYF

j_call: TRBJ2-2
v_call: TRBV4-3
d_call: TRBD1
clone_size: few
cdr3_nt: TGCGCCAGCAGAAGACAGGGGACAACCGGGGAGCTGTTTTTT
cdr3_aa: CASRRQGTTGELFF

j_call: TRBJ2-1
v_call: TRBV7-2
d_call: -
clone_size: few
cdr3_nt: TGTGCCAGCAGCTTATACCTAGCGAGGAATGAGCAGTTCTTC
cdr3_aa: CASSLYLARNEQFF

j_call: TRBJ1-5
v_call: TRBV25-1
d_call: TRBD1
clone_size: -
cdr3_nt: TGTGCCAGCAGCGACCTGGGACAGTATCAGCCCCAGCATTTT
cdr3_aa: CASSDLGQYQPQHF

j_call: TRBJ2-3
v_call: TRBV28
d_call: -
clone_size: -
cdr3_nt: TGTGCCAGCAGTTTGTGGAGACTCTCCACCTCCACAGATACGCAGTATTTT
cdr3_aa: CASSLWRLSTSTDTQYF

j_call: TRBJ2-3
v_call: TRBV6-5
d_call: -
clone_size: -
cdr3_nt: TGTGCCAGCAGTCCAAACCCGGGCACAGATACGCAGTATTTT
cdr3_aa: CASSPNPGTDTQYF

j_call: TRBJ1-1
v_call: TRBV19
d_call: -
clone_size: -
cdr3_nt: TGTGCCAGTACTATCGCTTACAGGACTTGGAACACTGAAGCTTTCTTT
cdr3_aa: CASTIAYRTWNTEAFF

j_call: TRBJ2-1
v_call: TRBV18
d_call: -
clone_size: -
cdr3_nt: TGTGCCAGCTCACCACAGCCTAGCGCCTACAATGAGCAGTTCTTC
cdr3_aa: CASSPQPSAYNEQFF

j_call: TRBJ1-5
v_call: TRBV4-3
d_call: TRBD1
clone_size: -
cdr3_nt: TGCGCCAGCAGCCAAGTGACAGGGAGTCAGCCCCAGCATTTT
cdr3_aa: CASSQVTGSQPQHF